This T cell receptor beta chain was retrieved from a study of T cells in Graves' hyperthyroidism and ophthalmopathy. At least ten counts were recorded for this clonotype. Its target is not known. Whole-study results and caveats: Blood also contained most expanded thyroid clonotypes above 0.001.

Patients showing uncontrolled infection, other autoimmune disease, pregnancy or lactation were ineligible. CDR3 size: 14 residues. J gave up 8 bases and V 6 bases, and 8 bases lay outside the gene matches. The investigators amplified TCR beta CDR3 regions from RNA transcripts. The HTBI primer set served for first-round RT-PCR of the TCR CDR3. TCRdb ran MiXCR on the multiplex PCR reads and lists one entry per CDR3 protein. The sample holds 400,000 to 500,000 distinct CDR3 sequences, roughly an eighth seen once. The sequencing input was blood. The TCR comes from a woman aged 18-30 years with Graves' hyperthyroidism. The chain joins TRBV12-3 or TRBV12-4 to TRBJ2-1; TRBD2 agrees at 9 bases. The CDR3 region has the DNA TGTGCCAGCAGACCGGGACTAGCTCCCCATGAGCAGTTCTTC. It is translated as CASRPGLAPHEQFF.